A single sample is the source of the 7 T cell receptor beta chains below, sequenced in a study of PD-1 blockade in classical Hodgkin lymphoma (dated by TCRdb to the early 2020s). Explained via the paper, the time point label denotes: cycle 1 day 1 (C1D1), immediately before nivolumab initiation. Every trial patient had relapsed after autologous stem cell transplantation, and cohorts A, B and C differed in prior brentuximab vedotin exposure. Library preparation was by the immunoSEQ multiplex PCR assay. TCRdb took this table from immuneACCESS and kept in-frame rearrangements with V and J called. Such tables lack part of the clones; where checked against another copy, unresolved V genes explain under half of the gap, and the rest is unexplained. The sample table holds nearly 100,000 clones, of which over 70% were seen once. The ten biggest clones cover 9.5% to 15% of the sample. Source: peripheral blood mononuclear cells (PBMCs), taken at baseline. These receptors all stem from a human donor with classical Hodgkin lymphoma.

V and J are TRBV5-1 and TRBJ2-7; TRBD2 matches 7 bases. Per the germline V gene, CDR1 is SGHRS and CDR2 is YFSETQ. The CDR3 extends over 17 amino acids. The ends lost 4 bases at V and 0 bases at J; junction bases unmatched: 13. The DNA for the CDR3 is TGCGCCAGCAGCCCGCCGAGGGCTAGCGGTTCCTCCTACGAGCAGTACTTC. As protein: CASSPPRASGSSYEQYF.

The genes are TRBV21-1 and TRBJ2-1; TRBD2 is the table's D call and was not checked against the DNA. TRBV21-1 is a recognized pseudogene. The CDR3 covers 17 residues. The DNA for the CDR3 is TGTGCCAGCAGCAAGGGGACTAGCGTGAACTCCTACAATGAGCAGTTCTTC. Protein product: CASSKGTSVNSYNEQFF.

The chain links TRBV5-1 to TRBJ2-3; D is undetermined. Germline assignment: CDR1 SGHRS and CDR2 YFSETQ. The V gene lost 4 bases and the J gene lost 3 bases, with 21 bases spanning the gap. This CDR3 spans 17 amino acids. The CDR3 nucleotides are TGCGCCAGCAGCGACCGTCGCCAGGCCGACCGAACAGATACGCAGTATTTT. Translation: CASSDRRQADRTDTQYF.

This chain connects TRBV30 to TRBJ2-6, with 13 bases that match TRBD2. The CDR3 has 18 residues. Trimming took 1 base from V and 4 from J; bases not matched to a gene: 7. The germline CDR1 and CDR2 sequences are GTSNPN and SVGIG (reference sequence). The CDR3 DNA is TGTGCCTGGAGTGGGACTAGCGGGAGCAGTCCCGGGGCCAACGTCCTGACTTTC. This gives the protein CAWSGTSGSSPGANVLTF. Complete variable domain (other parts from reference TRBV30 and TRBJ2-6): SQTIHQWPATLVQPVGSPLSLECTVEGTSNPNLYWYRQAAGRGLQLLFYSVGIGQISSEVPQNLSASRPQDRQFILSSKKLLLSDSGFYLCAWSGTSGSSPGANVLTFGAGSRLTVL.

The chain is built from TRBV5-8 and TRBJ1-5; TRBD1 aligns across 10 bases. Germline V gene data show CDR1 as SGHTS and CDR2 as YDEGEE. Trimming cost V 4 bases and J 11 bases; bases outside gene matches: 9. The CDR3 is 14 residues long. CDR3 sequence reads: CASSPDRGRKAQHF. The CDR3 DNA is TGTGCCAGCAGCCCAGACAGGGGGCGCAAGGCCCAGCATTTT.

The CDR3 is CASRRDHAGETQYF. CDR3 nucleotide sequence: TGTGCCAGCAGGCGGGACCACGCAGGAGAGACCCAGTACTTC. The genes are TRBV7-2 and TRBJ2-5; maybe TRBD2 (6 bases). V dropped 6 bases and J dropped 4 bases, with 15 bases sitting between them. The CDR3 totals 14 residues. The V gene's germline CDR1 is SGHTA and CDR2 FQGNSA.

The V call is TRBV27, the J call TRBJ2-1; D is ambiguous. Germline V gene sequence: CDR1 MNHEY, CDR2 SMNVEV (reference sequence). CDR3 size: 10 residues. The V and J ends lost 8 bases and 8 bases respectively, with 7 bases between them. The CDR3 protein is CASCTDEQFF. DNA for the CDR3: TGTGCCAGCTGCACGGATGAGCAGTTCTTC.